A single sample gave rise to the 2 T cell receptor beta chains below, sequenced in a study of blood T cell repertoires in COVID-19 (dated by TCRdb to the early 2020s). Libraries were constructed by the immunoSEQ multiplex PCR assay. TCRdb re-hosts the immuneACCESS table, in-frame sequences only. Its copies lack some clones; in the studies checked, an unresolved V gene accounts for under half of them, and the cause for the rest is not known. The sample table shows about 50,000 clones, and 80% to 90% are seen once. Approximately 6% of the sample lies in the top ten. The sequenced material came from peripheral blood. The receptors were gathered from a woman aged 80 or over with acute or convalescent COVID-19.

The gene calls are TRBV4-1 and TRBJ1-1, with D possibly matching TRBD1 (5 bases). This CDR3 region has 15 residues. With 0 bases removed from V and 5 bases from J, the gap between germline ends came to 13 bases. Germline V gene data show CDR1 as MGHRA and CDR2 as YSYEKL. CDR3 region: CASSQEEGRRTEAFF. The DNA for the CDR3 is TGCGCCAGCAGCCAAGAGGAGGGGCGTAGAACTGAAGCTTTCTTT.

This clone has a handful of counts. The chain carries TRBV6-1 and TRBJ1-6; D perhaps matches TRBD1 (5 bases). This CDR3 spans 15 amino acids. V lost 2 bases, J lost 9 bases, and 14 bases lay in between. Per the germline V gene, CDR1 is MNHNS and CDR2 is SASEGT. The CDR3 region has the DNA TGTGCCAGCAGTGAATATGGGGGGAGAAGTTCACCCCTCCACTTT. Translation: CASSEYGGRSSPLHF.